This T cell receptor (beta chain) was found in a study of blood T cell repertoires in COVID-19. In the study overall: Samples came from the United States, Italy and Spain, spanning acute and convalescent COVID-19. From T cells, B-cell-depleted T cells, or PBMCs came the material, which was cDNA or gDNA.

This clone appeared a few times. As processed by the authors: Scientists estimated how many nucleated cells there were by amplifying reference gene primers. Sequencing was performed with immunoSEQ multiplex PCR; in TCRdb, only in-frame clones are kept and a portion is missing. V and J calls and clone size follow that table, whereas D and trimming were derived from the DNA. The profile shows tens of thousands of clones, around three quarters of them singletons. J lost 5 bases, V lost 5 bases, and 12 bases had no gene match. Germline values: CDR1 SGHVS, CDR2 FNYEAQ. The CDR3 has 16 residues. The TCR originated in a woman aged 70-85 years with acute or convalescent COVID-19. The sequenced sample was peripheral blood. The chain carries TRBV7-6 and TRBJ2-1; 7 nucleotides align to TRBD1. CDR3 in DNA: TGTGCCAGCAGCCCGGCCGGACAGGTCGGACACAATGAGCAGTTCTTC. It encodes CASSPAGQVGHNEQFF.